This entry is about one T cell receptor beta chain. Its antigen is not yet known. Base-call qualities are not available, and no considerably larger clone is one nucleotide away. TCRbeta CDR3 regions were amplified from genomic DNA using the immunoSEQ Assay, a bias-controlled multiplex PCR. Per the source publication's procedure: Within the assay, amplification of reference gene primers was used to estimate how many nucleated cells each sample contained. Sequence reads were collapsed and filtered to measure the absolute abundance of every unique TCRbeta CDR3 rearrangement. For each sample, productive Simpson clonality was calculated as the square root of Simpson's diversity index over productive rearrangements. Here the immuneACCESS table is served through TCRdb, limited to in-frame sequences with V and J called. Missing clones are a known gap in these copies; in checked studies unresolved V genes cover under half, and the rest lacks a known reason. V, J and clone size were drawn from that table, and D and trimming were deduced from the DNA. Here the sample has 150,000 to 190,000 clones; roughly 82% occur a single time. Roughly 8.9% of the sample rests with the top ten.

The collaborating institutions used their own protocols to collect whole blood in K2EDTA tubes. For TCRbeta analysis, collaborator samples were shipped as frozen whole blood, as isolated PBMCs, or as DNA extracted from either sample type. The germline V gene provides CDR1 SNHLY and CDR2 FYNNEI. Between the V and J ends, shortened by 6 bases and 5 bases respectively, the junction contains 20 bases. Including cysteine and phenylalanine, the CDR3 has 15 amino acids. Only the CDR3 region is kept as DNA, spanning 45 bases read in frame from base 1. The sample originates from a study of blood T cell repertoires in COVID-19 (dated by TCRdb to the early 2020s). Turning to the overall study: Samples covering the acute and convalescent phases of COVID-19 were provided by collaborators in the United States, Italy and Spain. The repertoires were released in a freely available public database meant as a resource for research on the immune response to SARS-CoV-2. Nearly every sample came with metadata listing a de-identified subject ID, COVID-19 status, age in years and sex. Where available, HLA class I and class II types were taken from metadata supplied by the sample provider and were not determined by assay-based typing. Subjects who had been exposed to COVID-19, were actively infected with it, or had recovered from it provided the deeply sampled blood TCRbeta repertoires that made up the dataset. The prospective study material was composed of cDNA or gDNA derived from T cells, B-cell-depleted T cells, or PBMCs. Samples were obtained from the ongoing ImmuneRACE study (first 160 participants) and from over 1,000 subjects provided by 6 global collaborators.

Study-wide findings and limitations: The amount of clinical and demographic metadata varied by source and participant and was provided uncurated.

The sequenced material came from peripheral blood. The chain is encoded by TRBV2 joined to TRBJ2-7; TRBD1 is a possible D gene, resting on 6 matching bases. The TCR originated in a woman between 45 and 65 years old with acute or convalescent COVID-19. The CDR3 here reads CASSATGYGIHEQYF. The nucleotide sequence reads as follows: TGTGCCAGCAGCGCCACAGGGTACGGGATCCACGAGCAGTACTTC. The reference TRBV2 and TRBJ2-7 proteins fill in what lies around the CDR3, so the full variable domain reads EPEVTQTPSHQVTQMGQEVILRCVPISNHLYFYWYRQILGQKVEFLVSFYNNEISEKSEIFDDQFSVERPDGSNFTLKIRSTKLEDSAMYFCASSATGYGIHEQYFGPGTRLTVT.